The 6 T cell receptor beta chains presented below share a single source sample, sequenced in a study of T cells in Graves' hyperthyroidism and ophthalmopathy. The source material, RNA transcripts, was used to amplify TCR beta CDR3 regions. Researchers ran a first-round RT-PCR on the TCR CDR3 using the HTBI primer set. TCRdb analysed the multiplex PCR reads with MiXCR anew, one entry per CDR3 protein. The sample lists about 330,000 distinct CDR3 sequences; 12% to 15% were seen once. The sequencing sample was made of blood. These receptors were collected from a woman in her thirties or forties with Graves' ophthalmopathy.

The chain joins TRBV3-1 to TRBJ2-5; no firm D call. Trimming took off 1 base at V and 1 base at J, with 10 bases between the two ends. The CDR3 consists of 15 residues. Germline V gene data show CDR1 as LGHDT and CDR2 as YNNKEL (reference sequence). CDR3: CASSQGTLSQETQYF. The DNA for the CDR3 is TGTGCCAGCAGCCAAGGGACCCTCAGCCAAGAGACCCAGTACTTC.

In its sample, this clonotype was seen many times. CDR3 amino acids: CSVGVGDTQYF. The CDR3 bases are TGCAGCGTCGGGGTGGGAGATACGCAGTATTTT. The V gene is TRBV29-1, the J gene TRBJ2-3; weak D call: TRBD2 (5 bases). V dropped 6 bases and J dropped 5 bases, with 9 bases sitting between them. The CDR3 totals 11 residues. The germline CDR1 and CDR2 sequences are SQVTM and ANQGSEA.

This clonotype was observed at least ten times. This chain uses TRBV29-1 with TRBJ2-1; D is perhaps TRBD2 (5 bases). The CDR3 is made up of 12 amino acids. Trimming stripped 7 bases from V and 7 bases from J, with 14 bases between. Germline V gene lookup returns CDR1 SQVTM and CDR2 ANQGSEA. The CDR3 loop reads CSGTGLTNEQFF. In nucleotides, the CDR3 is TGCAGCGGAACCGGACTCACTAATGAGCAGTTCTTC.

This clonotype was recorded many times. This chain connects TRBV29-1 to TRBJ1-2; D might be TRBD1 (6 bases). V lost 4 bases, J lost 8 bases, and 11 bases lay in between. Germline assignment: CDR1 SQVTM and CDR2 ANQGSEA. The CDR3 is 11 amino acids. In DNA form, the CDR3 reads TGCAGCGTTGCGTCAGGGGTCGGCTACACCTTC. Translated: CSVASGVGYTF.

This clonotype was seen ten or more times. This chain joins TRBV20-1 and TRBJ2-3; D is possibly TRBD1 (6 bases). Germline CDR1 is DFQATT and CDR2 is SNEGSKA (reference sequence). There are 14 residues in the CDR3. With 6 bases removed from V and 1 base from J, the gap between germline ends came to 14 bases. This CDR3 is CSASDSSGTDTQYF. The CDR3, as DNA: TGCAGTGCATCGGACAGCTCGGGCACAGATACGCAGTATTTT.

In its sample, this clonotype was seen a few times. The chain has TRBV18 and TRBJ2-4; 8 bases match TRBD2. CDR1 and CDR2 from the germline V gene are KGHSH and LQKENI. The CDR3 spans 14 residues. After removal of 0 bases from V and 8 bases from J, the junction contained 3 bases not matched to a gene. CDR3: CASSPPGRGDIQYF. CDR3 bases: TGTGCCAGCTCACCACCCGGGAGGGGGGACATTCAGTACTTC.